The present entry profiles one T cell receptor (beta chain) with its context. The sample belongs to a study of blood T cell repertoires in COVID-19. Study information: Samples taken during acute and convalescent COVID-19 were collected in the United States, Italy and Spain.

Per the authors' pipeline: Amplification from reference gene primers served as the basis for estimated nucleated cell counts. The table came from immunoSEQ multiplex PCR; TCRdb's copy has only in-frame clones and leaves some out. V, J and clone size reflect that table, while D and trimming were determined from the DNA. The sample consists of roughly 290,000 clones, 70% to 85% of them appearing once. This CDR3 has 15 amino acids. Trimming took off 3 bases at V and 3 bases at J, with 14 bases between the two ends. Looked up from germline, CDR1 is GTSNPN and CDR2 is SVGIG (reference sequence). This sequence originates from a human donor with COVID-19, enrolled during active disease. The donor label of this sample is uncertain. Sequencing was carried out using peripheral blood. V gene TRBV30 combines with J gene TRBJ2-2; perhaps TRBD2 as D (6 bases). The CDR3 sequence: CAWSRDSGDTGELFF. DNA for the CDR3: TGTGCCTGGAGCCGGGATTCGGGGGACACCGGGGAGCTGTTTTTT.